The 20 T cell receptor beta chains below all came from one sample that was sequenced in a study of T cells generated in artificial thymic organoids. These receptors' antigens are unknown. Organoids aggregated human HSPCs with DLL1-transduced murine MS5 stromal cells. FACS-sorted CD34+CD3- hematopoietic stem and progenitor cells, with residual T cells removed, seeded the organoids. Semi-nested PCR with reverse primers in the TRAC or TRBC constant regions amplified each chain separately. TCRdb redid the calling of the 5' RACE reads with MiXCR, one entry per CDR3 protein. The sample has 7,500 to 9,000 distinct CDR3 sequences, about 24% seen once. What was sequenced was naive CD8+ T cells grown in artificial thymic organoids from cord blood stem and progenitor cells. Subset here: CD3+TCRalphabeta+CD8SP T cells; for blood, CD45RO-CCR7+ naive CD8+ T cells. These receptors were obtained from a human donor who gave cord blood stem cells for thymic organoid culture, a cardiac surgery patient who gave postnatal thymus, or a blood donor (not recorded which).

This clonotype is medium-sized (0.01 to 0.1%) by share. The CDR3 sequence is CAISESTPGAQYF. Here the CDR3 DNA reads TGTGCCATCAGTGAGTCGACACCAGGGGCCCAGTACTTC. The chain is built from TRBV10-3 and TRBJ2-5, with D perhaps matching TRBD1 (6 bases). Trimming removed 0 bases at V and 9 bases at J, with 11 bases between. This CDR3 has 13 residues. Germline values: CDR1 ENHRY, CDR2 SYGVKD.

By share of the sample, this clonotype is medium-sized. J is TRBJ2-2 and V is TRBV4-1; D not certain. V was cut by 6 bases and J by 0 bases, with 11 bases left in between. The length of the CDR3 is 15 residues. Germline lookup yields CDR1 MGHRA and CDR2 YSYEKL. This CDR3 reads CASSPDVSNTGELFF. In DNA, the CDR3 is TGCGCCAGCAGTCCGGACGTATCGAACACCGGGGAGCTGTTTTTT.

J is TRBJ2-7 and V is TRBV4-2, with D possibly TRBD1 on 6 matching bases. Trimming took 3 bases from V and 1 from J, leaving 10 bases between them. CDR3 length: 14 residues. Germline CDR1 reads LGHNA; CDR2 reads YNFKEQ. The CDR3 here is CASSQGTNSYEQYF. CDR3 coding DNA: TGTGCCAGCAGCCAGGGGACAAATTCCTACGAGCAGTACTTC.

This clonotype qualifies as medium-sized. V usage is TRBV28 and J usage is TRBJ2-3, with 7 bases fitting TRBD2. The V and J ends lost 6 bases and 5 bases, in that order; junction bases with no gene match: 8. The CDR3 runs to 14 residues. Germline V gives CDR1 MDHEN, CDR2 SYDVKM. The CDR3 is CASSRGGIQDTQYF. As DNA, the CDR3 is TGTGCCAGCAGCCGCGGGGGTATCCAAGATACGCAGTATTTT.

This clonotype was seen more than once but under ten times. The J gene is TRBJ1-5, the V gene TRBV12-3 or TRBV12-4; D gene uncertain. This CDR3 region has 14 residues. V lost 6 bases, J lost 1 base, and 10 bases lay in between. Here the CDR3 reads CASRAQRSNQPQHF. The CDR3 bases are TGTGCCAGCAGGGCACAGAGGAGCAATCAGCCCCAGCATTTT.

This clonotype is labeled as medium-sized. The genes are TRBV5-4 and TRBJ1-4; no firm D call. The germline V gene encodes CDR1 SGHNT and CDR2 YYREEE (reference sequence). Trimming cost V 0 bases and J 5 bases, with 5 bases left between them. The CDR3 extends over 13 amino acids. CDR3 amino acids: CASSLEGNEKLFF. Written as DNA, the CDR3 is TGTGCCAGCAGCTTGGAGGGAAATGAAAAACTGTTTTTT.

The V gene is TRBV5-5, the J gene TRBJ2-3; 7 nucleotides match TRBD2. Germline CDR1 and CDR2: SGHKS and YYEKEE (reference sequence). The CDR3 is 12 amino acids. V lost 2 bases and J lost 6; bases outside the gene matches: 0. Here the CDR3 reads CASSFGGDTQYF. CDR3 nucleotide sequence: TGTGCCAGCAGCTTCGGGGGGGATACGCAGTATTTT.

The chain combines TRBV28 with TRBJ1-2; D unresolved. Trimming pared 6 bases from V and 1 base from J, leaving 15 bases between. Per the germline V gene, CDR1 is MDHEN and CDR2 is SYDVKM. The CDR3 has 15 amino acids. This chain's CDR3 is CASSLWRCRNYGYTF. In nucleotides, the CDR3 is TGTGCCAGCAGCCTATGGAGGTGCCGTAACTATGGCTACACCTTC.

The gene calls are TRBV4-3 and TRBJ2-2, with 8 bases aligning to TRBD2. Losses at the gene ends were 0 bases for V and 5 bases for J; bases not matched to a gene: 8. This CDR3 comprises 17 residues. Per germline, CDR1 LGHNA and CDR2 YSLEER. CDR3 amino acids: CASSQDKSGGYTGELFF. DNA for the CDR3: TGCGCCAGCAGCCAAGATAAAAGCGGGGGCTATACCGGGGAGCTGTTTTTT.

A few counts support this clonotype. The J gene is TRBJ2-2, the V gene TRBV3-1, with a tentative D call TRBD2 (5 bases). Trimming pared 0 bases from V and 5 bases from J, leaving 16 bases between. Germline CDR1 reads LGHDT; CDR2 reads YNNKEL (reference sequence). The CDR3 runs 17 residues. The CDR3 DNA reads TGTGCCAGCAGCCAAGACGGAGAGGGCCCCAGGACCGGGGAGCTGTTTTTT. Encoded protein: CASSQDGEGPRTGELFF.

In its sample, this clonotype is medium-sized. This chain connects TRBV4-3 to TRBJ1-3; D is unresolved. The CDR3 sequence is 17 residues long. Germline V gene sequence: CDR1 LGHNA, CDR2 YSLEER. V lost 2 bases, J lost 0 bases, and 14 bases lay in between. CDR3: CASSQPPAVFSGNTIYF. CDR3 bases: TGCGCCAGCAGCCAACCCCCGGCGGTCTTCTCTGGAAACACCATATATTTT.

This clonotype ranks as medium-sized. The rearrangement joins TRBV3-1 to TRBJ2-7; D gene unclear. V was trimmed by 4 bases and J by 0 bases, leaving 13 bases between them. CDR1 and CDR2 (germline): LGHDT, YNNKEL (reference sequence). The CDR3 runs 15 residues. The DNA for the CDR3 is TGTGCCAGCAGCCCGGACGCGGTCCCCTCCTACGAGCAGTACTTC. Encoded protein: CASSPDAVPSYEQYF.

Relative to its sample, this clonotype is medium-sized. The chain has TRBV5-1 and TRBJ2-2, with D unclear. The V gene's germline CDR1 is SGHRS and CDR2 YFSETQ. The V and J ends lost 4 bases and 7 bases respectively, with 17 bases between them. The CDR3 is 15 residues long. CDR3 loop: CASSLIGRVGGELFF. The CDR3 nucleotides read TGCGCCAGCAGCCTAATCGGACGGGTTGGCGGGGAGCTGTTTTTT. The entire variable domain, with the rest obtained from reference TRBV5-1 and TRBJ2-2, is as follows: KAGVTQTPRYLIKTRGQQVTLSCSPISGHRSVSWYQQTPGQGLQFLFEYFSETQRNKGNFPGRFSGRQFSNSRSEMNVSTLELGDSALYLCASSLIGRVGGELFFGEGSRLTVL.

This clonotype is medium-sized in the sample. The chain is built from TRBV24-1 and TRBJ1-2; 8 nucleotides match TRBD1. CDR3 length: 14 residues. The germline CDR1 and CDR2 sequences are KGHDR and SFDVKD. The V and J ends lost 4 bases and 8 bases, in that order; junction bases with no gene match: 8. This chain's CDR3 is CATSEPDRAIGYTF. For the CDR3, the DNA is TGTGCCACCAGTGAACCGGACAGGGCCATCGGCTACACCTTC.

The V call is TRBV5-1, the J call TRBJ1-1; 8 bases fit TRBD1. The V segment lost 3 bases and the J segment 0 bases; nucleotides outside the gene matches: 4. CDR1 SGHRS and CDR2 YFSETQ come from the germline V gene. The CDR3 is 15 residues long. The DNA for the CDR3 is TGCGCCAGCAGCTCTCGGGGACAGGTGAACACTGAAGCTTTCTTT. Protein sequence: CASSSRGQVNTEAFF.

This clonotype is medium-sized in the sample. V and J are TRBV5-6 and TRBJ1-6; a possible D gene is TRBD1 (6 bases). Trimming left V 0 bases short and J 7 bases short, with 11 bases between. The length of the CDR3 is 15 residues. Germline values: CDR1 SGHDT, CDR2 YYEEEE. Here the CDR3 DNA reads TGTGCCAGCAGCTTGGCCTTCAGGGGCAATTCACCCCTCCACTTT. Its translation: CASSLAFRGNSPLHF.

By proportion, this clonotype is medium-sized. The rearrangement uses TRBV7-6 and TRBJ2-3; D may be TRBD2 (6 bases). The germline gives CDR1 SGHVS, CDR2 FNYEAQ. V was clipped by 2 bases and J by 2 bases, with 14 bases between them. This CDR3 contains 16 residues. CDR3 amino acids: CASSLTYRGSTDTQYF. In DNA form, the CDR3 reads TGTGCCAGCAGCTTAACGTACCGGGGGTCCACAGATACGCAGTATTTT.

J is TRBJ1-2 and V is TRBV7-6; no firm D call. The germline V gene has CDR1 SGHVS and CDR2 FNYEAQ. V dropped 5 bases and J dropped 8 bases, with 9 bases sitting between them. CDR3 length: 11 residues. The CDR3 loop is CASSRTEGYTF. DNA for the CDR3: TGTGCCAGCAGCCGTACAGAAGGCTACACCTTC. Filled out from reference TRBV7-6 and TRBJ1-2, the complete variable domain reads GAGVSQSPRYKVTKRGQDVALRCDPISGHVSLYWYRQALGQGPEFLTYFNYEAQQDKSGLPNDRFSAERPEGSISTLTIQRTEQRDSAMYRCASSRTEGYTFGSGTRLTVV.

This clonotype was seen a few times. This chain uses TRBV5-5 with TRBJ1-2; D not resolved. Trimming took off 3 bases at V and 6 bases at J, with 9 bases between the two ends. The CDR3 consists of 12 residues. From germline, CDR1 is SGHKS and CDR2 YYEKEE (reference sequence). The CDR3: CASSSRRDGYTF. In DNA form, the CDR3 reads TGTGCCAGCAGCTCTCGACGTGATGGCTACACCTTC.

This clonotype qualifies as medium-sized (0.01 to 0.1%). V gene TRBV10-3 combines with J gene TRBJ1-5; possible D gene TRBD1, 6 bases. V shed 2 bases and J shed 6 bases, with 8 bases lying between them. This CDR3 region has 13 residues. Per germline, CDR1 ENHRY and CDR2 SYGVKD. The CDR3 region has the DNA TGTGCCATCAGTGAGAAGGGGGGTCAGCCCCAGCATTTT. Its translation is CAISEKGGQPQHF.